This TCR beta chain was identified in a study of CD8 T cells in ankylosing spondylitis listed by TCRdb under 2017. Background on the whole study: T cell receptor beta repertoires were profiled in healthy donors and ankylosing spondylitis patients so that disease-linked TCR variants could be found. The full study cohort comprised 25 or so ankylosing spondylitis patients and some 100 healthy donors. Samples of peripheral blood were taken, and for ankylosing spondylitis patients, synovial fluid was collected as well.

This clonotype was picked up many times. Its cognate antigen has yet to be identified. Base qualities are missing; no much larger clone stands one base away. The CDR3 spans 14 residues, from the cysteine through the phenylalanine. Only the CDR3 portion is preserved as DNA: 42 bases, with reading frame beginning at the first base. V is cut by 2 bases and J by 3 bases, and the space between the germline ends is 10 bases. For CDR1 and CDR2, the germline V gene (reference sequence) lists DFQATT and SNEGSKA. Study-wide findings and limitations: Some of the motif variants had been reported before in the synovial fluid and blood of reactive arthritis patients, a finding that suggests common disease-initiation mechanisms. Blood from ankylosing spondylitis patients appeared to be characterized by a TCR beta motif composed of under ten highly homologous amino acid variants. In peripheral blood, the disease-linked clones were found at relatively low frequencies and had a CD8+ phenotype. The disease-linked clones were reported as significantly enriched in matched synovial fluid samples from ankylosing spondylitis patients.

This sample was sequenced with an Illumina HiSeq 2500. Quantitative 5'-RACE with molecular barcodes was the method used to prepare the TCR beta libraries. As for how the authors treated the data: To identify disease-linked TCR variants, a new computational method was used, one built on a probabilistic model of VDJ rearrangement. In-frame beta chains were kept once TCRdb had trimmed the public reads at Q25 with fastp and called clones with MiXCR. Entries that share a CDR3 protein sequence are merged under the most common genes and DNA. The V and J calls here are based on TCRdb, not the publication. Present in this sample are 150,000 to 200,000 distinct CDR3 sequences, 11% of which were seen just once. Together, the top ten hold just under 30% of the sample.

Sequencing was performed on blood, either unsorted or a sorted T cell fraction (not recorded which). The rearranged segments are TRBV20-1 and TRBJ2-2, with a tentative D gene TRBD2 over 5 matching bases. The TCR originated in a male donor with ankylosing spondylitis or in good health (not recorded which). At the DNA level, the sequence is TGCAGTGCTAGACCTTTGGAGGACACCGGGGAGCTGTTTTTT. This codes for CSARPLEDTGELFF.